Listed below are T cell receptor beta chains from one sample, sequenced in a study of T cell clonotyping in hematopoietic cell transplantation. Here immunoSEQ multiplex PCR was the method, and the copy in TCRdb shows in-frame clones only, minus some. This sample has 70,000 or so clones; around 94% occur once, and the top ten carry 1.6%. The sequenced sample consisted of peripheral blood mononuclear cells. The receptors come from a man aged 45-65 years in good health. Some clones in this sample may be carry-over from other donors' samples. CDR3s include the opening cysteine and the closing phenylalanine or tryptophan. The order of the fields is D gene, clone size, V gene, J gene, CDR3 protein, CDR3 DNA. A D gene is named only where the DNA matches it firmly. Part of the rows lack a size; the others show once, few, many or a class for expanded clones.

d_call: .
clone_size: .
v_call: TRBV11-3
j_call: TRBJ1-3
cdr3_aa: CASSLGPNSGNTIYF
cdr3_nt: TGTGCCAGCAGCTTAGGTCCTAACAGTGGAAACACCATATATTTT

d_call: .
clone_size: .
v_call: TRBV9
j_call: TRBJ1-5
cdr3_aa: CASSVDDRQPQHF
cdr3_nt: TGTGCCAGCAGCGTAGACGACCGTCAGCCCCAGCATTTT

d_call: .
clone_size: .
v_call: TRBV2
j_call: TRBJ1-1
cdr3_aa: CASSLRGTEAFF
cdr3_nt: TGTGCCAGCAGTTTGAGGGGCACTGAAGCTTTCTTT

d_call: .
clone_size: .
v_call: TRBV2
j_call: TRBJ2-3
cdr3_aa: CASNLGDGDGKQYF
cdr3_nt: TGTGCCAGCAATCTGGGGGACGGGGATGGGAAGCAGTATTTT

d_call: TRBD2
clone_size: .
v_call: TRBV7-2
j_call: TRBJ2-1
cdr3_aa: CASSTGLAGGRDEQFF
cdr3_nt: TGTGCCAGCAGCACCGGACTAGCGGGAGGGCGGGATGAGCAGTTCTTC

d_call: .
clone_size: .
v_call: TRBV27
j_call: TRBJ1-2
cdr3_aa: CASSLEAGTRLNYGYTF
cdr3_nt: TGTGCCAGCAGTTTAGAGGCGGGAACCCGCTTAAACTATGGCTACACCTTC

d_call: .
clone_size: .
v_call: TRBV7-3
j_call: TRBJ2-5
cdr3_aa: CASSSSGQQFQETQYF
cdr3_nt: TGTGCCAGCAGCTCCTCCGGACAGCAGTTCCAAGAGACCCAGTACTTC

d_call: .
clone_size: .
v_call: TRBV9
j_call: TRBJ1-6
cdr3_aa: CASSPQMEGSNSPLHF
cdr3_nt: TGTGCCAGCAGCCCCCAGATGGAGGGGTCCAATTCACCCCTCCACTTT

d_call: .
clone_size: .
v_call: TRBV5-1
j_call: TRBJ2-5
cdr3_aa: CASSLGQETQYF
cdr3_nt: TGCGCCAGCAGCTTGGGCCAAGAGACCCAGTACTTC

d_call: .
clone_size: .
v_call: TRBV6-1
j_call: TRBJ1-1
cdr3_aa: CASSVGYNRGTEAFF
cdr3_nt: TGTGCCAGCAGTGTAGGGTATAATCGCGGCACTGAAGCTTTCTTT

d_call: .
clone_size: .
v_call: TRBV6-6
j_call: TRBJ1-3
cdr3_aa: CASSLGSGNTIYF
cdr3_nt: TGTGCCAGCAGTTTGGGATCTGGAAACACCATATATTTT

d_call: .
clone_size: .
v_call: TRBV5-4
j_call: TRBJ2-7
cdr3_aa: CASSLLGTYEQYF
cdr3_nt: TGTGCCAGCAGCTTGTTGGGTACCTACGAGCAGTACTTC

d_call: TRBD2
clone_size: .
v_call: TRBV11-2
j_call: TRBJ2-5
cdr3_aa: CASSLGISGTQETQYF
cdr3_nt: TGTGCCAGCAGCTTAGGTATTAGCGGGACGCAAGAGACCCAGTACTTC

d_call: .
clone_size: .
v_call: TRBV19
j_call: TRBJ1-5
cdr3_aa: CASSINPGNQPQHF
cdr3_nt: TGTGCCAGTAGTATAAACCCAGGGAATCAGCCCCAGCATTTT

d_call: .
clone_size: .
v_call: TRBV19
j_call: TRBJ2-7
cdr3_aa: CASSSDNSYEQYF
cdr3_nt: TGTGCCAGTTCGTCGGACAACTCCTACGAGCAGTACTTC

d_call: .
clone_size: .
v_call: TRBV4-3
j_call: TRBJ2-3
cdr3_aa: CASSQDLRGLSTDTQYF
cdr3_nt: TGCGCCAGCAGCCAAGATCTAAGGGGTTTGAGCACAGATACGCAGTATTTT

d_call: .
clone_size: .
v_call: TRBV23-1
j_call: TRBJ2-5
cdr3_aa: CATIRDIEYQETQYF
cdr3_nt: TGCGCCACAATCCGGGACATCGAATACCAAGAGACCCAGTACTTC

d_call: .
clone_size: once
v_call: TRBV7-9
j_call: TRBJ1-3
cdr3_aa: CASSLSINSGNTIYF
cdr3_nt: TGTGCCAGCAGCTTAAGCATCAACTCTGGAAACACCATATATTTT

d_call: TRBD1
clone_size: .
v_call: TRBV6-5
j_call: TRBJ1-2
cdr3_aa: CASSYFQGDWDGYTF
cdr3_nt: TGTGCCAGCAGTTACTTCCAGGGGGATTGGGATGGCTACACCTTC

d_call: .
clone_size: .
v_call: TRBV29-1
j_call: TRBJ1-2
cdr3_aa: CSVPRGNYGYTF
cdr3_nt: TGCAGCGTCCCCCGGGGAAACTATGGCTACACCTTC

d_call: .
clone_size: .
v_call: TRBV5-5
j_call: TRBJ2-7
cdr3_aa: CASSLSQYEQYF
cdr3_nt: TGTGCCAGCAGCTTGAGTCAGTACGAGCAGTACTTC

d_call: TRBD1
clone_size: .
v_call: TRBV9
j_call: TRBJ1-1
cdr3_aa: CASSVAGTGGGTEAFF
cdr3_nt: TGTGCCAGCAGCGTAGCCGGGACAGGGGGTGGCACTGAAGCTTTCTTT

d_call: TRBD2
clone_size: .
v_call: TRBV7-2
j_call: TRBJ2-5
cdr3_aa: CASSHWLADQETQYF
cdr3_nt: TGTGCCAGCAGCCACTGGCTAGCGGATCAAGAGACCCAGTACTTC

d_call: .
clone_size: .
v_call: TRBV9
j_call: TRBJ2-2
cdr3_aa: CASSVVGSGELFF
cdr3_nt: TGTGCCAGCAGCGTAGTTGGGAGCGGGGAGCTGTTTTTT

d_call: TRBD2
clone_size: .
v_call: TRBV6-4
j_call: TRBJ2-1
cdr3_aa: CASSGEFSGSGQFF
cdr3_nt: TGTGCCAGCAGCGGGGAGTTTAGCGGGAGTGGGCAGTTCTTC

d_call: .
clone_size: .
v_call: TRBV28
j_call: TRBJ2-3
cdr3_aa: CASSETSDTQYF
cdr3_nt: TGTGCCAGCAGCGAAACGTCAGATACGCAGTATTTT

d_call: .
clone_size: once
v_call: TRBV19
j_call: TRBJ2-2
cdr3_aa: CASSFDTAELFF
cdr3_nt: TGTGCCAGTAGTTTCGACACGGCGGAGCTGTTTTTT

d_call: .
clone_size: .
v_call: TRBV10-2
j_call: TRBJ1-6
cdr3_aa: CASSDQANSPLHF
cdr3_nt: TGCGCCAGCAGTGACCAGGCGAATTCACCCCTCCACTTT

d_call: .
clone_size: .
v_call: TRBV6-1
j_call: TRBJ2-7
cdr3_aa: CASRGQAARNEQYF
cdr3_nt: TGTGCCAGCAGGGGTCAGGCAGCACGGAACGAGCAGTACTTC

d_call: .
clone_size: .
v_call: TRBV6-5
j_call: TRBJ1-2
cdr3_aa: CASSYSTGELGYGYTF
cdr3_nt: TGTGCCAGCAGTTACTCGACCGGGGAGCTCGGCTATGGCTACACCTTC

d_call: TRBD2
clone_size: .
v_call: TRBV9
j_call: TRBJ2-2
cdr3_aa: CASSVGGRTTGELFF
cdr3_nt: TGTGCCAGCAGCGTGGGCGGGAGGACCACCGGGGAGCTGTTTTTT

d_call: TRBD1
clone_size: .
v_call: TRBV19
j_call: TRBJ1-2
cdr3_aa: CASSIRIPGQEVKGGYTF
cdr3_nt: TGTGCCAGTAGTATAAGGATTCCGGGACAGGAGGTCAAGGGTGGCTACACCTTC

d_call: .
clone_size: .
v_call: TRBV7-2
j_call: TRBJ1-1
cdr3_aa: CASRDRGNTEAFF
cdr3_nt: TGTGCCAGCAGAGATCGGGGGAACACTGAAGCTTTCTTT

d_call: TRBD1
clone_size: .
v_call: TRBV4-2
j_call: TRBJ1-2
cdr3_aa: CASSQAGADRGNGYTF
cdr3_nt: TGTGCCAGCAGCCAAGCCGGCGCCGACAGGGGAAATGGCTACACCTTC

d_call: .
clone_size: .
v_call: TRBV10-3
j_call: TRBJ2-3
cdr3_aa: CAINSGAASTDTQYF
cdr3_nt: TGTGCCATCAACTCGGGGGCAGCTAGCACAGATACGCAGTATTTT

d_call: TRBD1
clone_size: .
v_call: TRBV2
j_call: TRBJ2-7
cdr3_aa: CASSGLGTGTGEREQYF
cdr3_nt: TGTGCCAGCAGTGGTTTAGGAACCGGGACAGGAGAGAGGGAGCAGTACTTC

d_call: .
clone_size: .
v_call: TRBV28
j_call: TRBJ1-5
cdr3_aa: CASREARLWDSNQPQHF
cdr3_nt: TGTGCCAGCAGGGAGGCGCGCCTGTGGGATAGCAATCAGCCCCAGCATTTT

d_call: TRBD1
clone_size: few
v_call: TRBV18
j_call: TRBJ1-6
cdr3_aa: CASSPRTGGDSPLHF
cdr3_nt: TGTGCCAGCTCACCACGCACAGGGGGCGATTCACCCCTCCACTTT

d_call: TRBD2
clone_size: .
v_call: TRBV4-3
j_call: TRBJ2-1
cdr3_aa: CASRPGLGYNEQFF
cdr3_nt: TGCGCCAGTCGACCGGGACTAGGGTACAATGAGCAGTTCTTC

d_call: .
clone_size: .
v_call: TRBV7-2
j_call: TRBJ2-3
cdr3_aa: CASSFGGSDTQYF
cdr3_nt: TGTGCCAGCAGCTTTGGGGGGTCAGATACGCAGTATTTT

d_call: TRBD1
clone_size: .
v_call: TRBV7-9
j_call: TRBJ2-7
cdr3_aa: CASSSGTGGFEQYF
cdr3_nt: TGTGCCAGCAGCTCCGGGACAGGGGGCTTCGAGCAGTACTTC